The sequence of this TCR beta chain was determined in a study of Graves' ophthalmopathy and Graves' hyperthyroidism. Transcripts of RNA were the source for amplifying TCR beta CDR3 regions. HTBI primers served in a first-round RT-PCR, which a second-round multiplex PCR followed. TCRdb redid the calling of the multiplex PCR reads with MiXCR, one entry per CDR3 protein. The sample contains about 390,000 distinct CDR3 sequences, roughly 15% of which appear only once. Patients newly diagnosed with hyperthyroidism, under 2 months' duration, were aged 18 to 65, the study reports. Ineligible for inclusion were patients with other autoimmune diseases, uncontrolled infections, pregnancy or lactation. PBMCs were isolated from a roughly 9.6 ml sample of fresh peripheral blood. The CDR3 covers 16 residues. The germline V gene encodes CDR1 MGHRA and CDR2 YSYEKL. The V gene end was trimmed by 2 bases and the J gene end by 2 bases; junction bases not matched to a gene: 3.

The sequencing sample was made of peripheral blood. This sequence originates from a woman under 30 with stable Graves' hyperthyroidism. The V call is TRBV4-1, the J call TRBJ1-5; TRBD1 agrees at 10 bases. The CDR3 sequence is CASSQSGTGGNQPQHF. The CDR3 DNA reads TGCGCCAGCAGCCAATCCGGGACAGGGGGCAATCAGCCCCAGCATTTT.